Below are 29 T cell receptor beta chains sequenced from a single sample in a study of blood T cell repertoires in COVID-19 (dated by TCRdb to the early 2020s). Library preparation used the immunoSEQ multiplex PCR assay. TCRdb took over this immuneACCESS table, retaining in-frame rearrangements with V and J assigned. Such tables are incomplete; in checked studies, under half of the missing clones stem from an unresolved V gene, and the remainder is unexplained. For this sample there are about 330,000 clones; more than 70% appear just once. Approximately 6.5% of the sample is taken by the ten largest. The specimen was peripheral blood. These receptors were obtained from a man younger than 30 who had recovered from COVID-19.

Here the CDR3 DNA reads TGTGCCAGCAGCCCGGGACAGTACTCCTACGAGCAGTACTTC. Translation: CASSPGQYSYEQYF. This chain joins TRBV7-2 and TRBJ2-7; 7 bases are a match to TRBD1. The CDR3 totals 14 residues. J was trimmed by 0 bases and V by 5 bases; bases with no gene match: 4. CDR1 and CDR2 (germline): SGHTA, FQGNSA.

The chain carries TRBV19 and TRBJ2-7; 10 nucleotides match TRBD1. This CDR3 has 14 amino acids. Germline CDR1 and CDR2: LNHDA and SQIVND (reference sequence). Trimming took 3 bases from V and 3 from J; bases not matched to a gene: 2. In nucleotides, the CDR3 is TGTGCCAGTAGTATCTGGGACAGGGGCTACGAGCAGTACTTC. It is translated as CASSIWDRGYEQYF.

This chain connects TRBV6-5 to TRBJ1-3; D possibly corresponds to TRBD1 (6 bases). The V end was cut by 2 bases, the J end by 0 bases, with 11 bases between. Germline V gene data show CDR1 as MNHEY and CDR2 as SVGAGI. The CDR3 covers 16 residues. The CDR3 nucleotides read TGTGCCAGCAGTTACGGGGGCTTTAGCTCTGGAAACACCATATATTTT. Translated: CASSYGGFSSGNTIYF.

In this sample, this clone turned up a few times. The junction departs from germline at one end; a sequencing error may be responsible. The chain recombines TRBV6-1 with TRBJ1-5; D perhaps matches TRBD1 (6 bases). This CDR3 is 15 amino acids long. Germline V gene data show CDR1 as MNHNS and CDR2 as SASEGT. The CDR3 loop is CASSQAGQSNQPQHF. DNA of the CDR3: TGTGCCAGCAGTCAAGCGGGACAAAGCAATCAGCCCCAGCATTTT.

The chain uses TRBV4-3 and TRBJ2-5; D possibly corresponds to TRBD1 (5 bases). V lost 4 bases to trimming and J lost 2 bases, with 14 bases between them. Germline V gives CDR1 LGHNA, CDR2 YSLEER. CDR3 length equals 15 residues. CDR3 sequence: CASSRWADRQETQYF. DNA of the CDR3: TGCGCCAGCAGCCGCTGGGCTGACAGACAAGAGACCCAGTACTTC.

The chain recombines TRBV30 with TRBJ2-7; TRBD2 matches at 7 bases. V was clipped by 3 bases and J by 5 bases; unmatched bases: 10. CDR1 GTSNPN and CDR2 SVGIG come from the germline V gene (reference sequence). The CDR3 length is 14 residues. CDR3 in amino acids: CAWSVWRESHEQYF. In DNA, the CDR3 is TGTGCCTGGAGCGTATGGCGGGAGTCCCACGAGCAGTACTTC.

The chain carries TRBV4-2 and TRBJ2-2; TRBD2 might be the D (5 bases). Trimming took off 5 bases at V and 6 bases at J, with 16 bases between the two ends. This CDR3 region has 15 residues. CDR1 LGHNA and CDR2 YNFKEQ come from the germline V gene. The CDR3, as DNA: TGTGCCAGCAGCATGCACGGGGATGGCTCCGGGGAGCTGTTTTTT. Protein: CASSMHGDGSGELFF.

The chain uses TRBV11-1 and TRBJ1-1, with TRBD1 matching 7 bases. Germline trimming cut 5 bases from V and 2 bases from J; bases unmatched to any gene: 5. Per the germline V gene, CDR1 is SGHAT and CDR2 is FQDESV (reference sequence). The CDR3 sequence is 14 residues long. CDR3 amino acids: CASSPRQGNTEAFF. The DNA of the CDR3 is TGTGCCAGCAGCCCCCGACAGGGAAACACTGAAGCTTTCTTT.

V and J are TRBV7-2 and TRBJ2-5; the match to TRBD1 covers 7 bases. The V gene's germline CDR1 is SGHTA and CDR2 FQGNSA. The CDR3 spans 14 residues. The V gene end was trimmed by 0 bases and the J gene end by 4 bases; junction bases not matched to a gene: 2. The CDR3 nucleotides are TGTGCCAGCAGCTTAGCTGGGACAGCAGAGACCCAGTACTTC. Its protein product is CASSLAGTAETQYF.

V gene TRBV2 combines with J gene TRBJ2-5, with D unclear. Germline CDR1 reads SNHLY; CDR2 reads FYNNEI. The CDR3 totals 11 residues. Trimming took off 7 bases at V and 3 bases at J, with 6 bases between the two ends. In nucleotides, the CDR3 is TGTGCCAGCACGATAGAAGAGACCCAGTACTTC. Its translation: CASTIEETQYF.

This sequence joins TRBV12-5 and TRBJ1-1, with D unresolved. The length of the CDR3 is 13 residues. V dropped 1 base and J dropped 8 bases, with 11 bases sitting between them. CDR1 and CDR2 from the germline V gene are LGHNT and FRNRAP. The CDR3 coding sequence is TGTGCTAGTGGTTTGGGGTCGGGTCCCGAAGCTTTCTTT. Its protein product is CASGLGSGPEAFF.

The chain couples TRBV6-5 to TRBJ1-2; D call uncertain. With 5 bases removed from V and 0 bases from J, the gap between germline ends came to 7 bases. The CDR3 totals 13 residues. CDR1 MNHEY and CDR2 SVGAGI come from the germline V gene. The CDR3 region has the DNA TGTGCCAGCAGTCGCAGTACTAACTATGGCTACACCTTC. It specifies CASSRSTNYGYTF.

This clone was seen just once. The CDR3, as DNA: TGTGCCAGCAGCTTAGATAGTCCCGACGGGTATACGCAGTATTTT. Encoded protein: CASSLDSPDGYTQYF. The chain combines TRBV11-2 with TRBJ2-3; no clear D. Germline V gives CDR1 SGHAT, CDR2 FQNNGV. V lost 0 bases to trimming and J lost 7 bases, with 14 bases between them. The CDR3 has 15 amino acids.

The chain couples TRBV27 to TRBJ1-1; TRBD1 matches at 11 bases. CDR1 MNHEY and CDR2 SMNVEV come from the germline V gene (reference sequence). The CDR3 loop spans 17 amino acids. J was trimmed by 5 bases and V by 1 base; bases with no gene match: 9. The CDR3 nucleotides are TGTGCCAGCAGTTTATTAGGACAGGGGGCCGAGTTGACTGAAGCTTTCTTT. Residues: CASSLLGQGAELTEAFF.

V is TRBV6-5 and J is TRBJ1-2; tentative D call: TRBD1 (6 bases). The CDR3 loop spans 13 amino acids. Germline lookup yields CDR1 MNHEY and CDR2 SVGAGI. Trimming removed 6 bases at V and 4 bases at J, with 12 bases between. CDR3 coding DNA: TGTGCCAGCAGAATGGACAGTGCCTATGGCTACACCTTC. This encodes CASRMDSAYGYTF.

This clone has more than one count but fewer than ten. The rearrangement joins TRBV5-1 to TRBJ1-1; possible D gene TRBD1, 5 bases. CDR3 length equals 14 residues. Looked up from germline, CDR1 is SGHRS and CDR2 is YFSETQ. Trimming left V 7 bases short and J 6 bases short, with 19 bases between. CDR3 amino acids: CASRVGGNGPEAFF. The CDR3, as DNA: TGCGCCAGCCGGGTGGGGGGAAATGGTCCTGAAGCTTTCTTT.

This sequence joins TRBV6-5 and TRBJ1-1; tentative D call: TRBD1 (6 bases). Deletions cut 4 bases from V and 0 bases from J, with 12 bases between. The CDR3 consists of 15 residues. Germline lookup yields CDR1 MNHEY and CDR2 SVGAGI. The DNA of the CDR3 is TGTGCCAGCAGTTGGGCGGACAGAGTGAACACTGAAGCTTTCTTT. Translation: CASSWADRVNTEAFF.

This CDR3 reads CAWLGTDYGYTF. The CDR3 bases are TGTGCCTGGCTAGGGACTGACTATGGCTACACCTTC. The chain carries TRBV30 and TRBJ1-2; D is perhaps TRBD1 (5 bases). The V and J ends lost 5 bases and 3 bases respectively, with 10 bases between them. CDR3 size: 12 residues. The V gene's germline CDR1 is GTSNPN and CDR2 SVGIG (reference sequence).

The chain is built from TRBV6-5 and TRBJ1-2; D is perhaps TRBD1 (5 bases). In germline, CDR1 is MNHEY, CDR2 SVGAGI. The V gene lost 2 bases and the J gene lost 4 bases, with 17 bases spanning the gap. The CDR3 runs 16 residues. The CDR3 region has the DNA TGTGCCAGCAGTTACCTAGGAGGGACTGAGTTCTATGGCTACACCTTC. This codes for CASSYLGGTEFYGYTF.

This clone was picked up a small number of times. The gene calls are TRBV6-2 or TRBV6-3 and TRBJ2-1, with 10 bases fitting TRBD1. This CDR3 is built from 16 residues. Losses at the gene ends were 6 bases for V and 7 bases for J; bases not matched to a gene: 12. Germline CDR1 reads MNHEY; CDR2 reads SVGEGT. CDR3 region: CASSPEPGQGINEQFF. The CDR3 DNA follows: TGTGCCAGCAGCCCTGAACCGGGACAGGGGATAAATGAGCAGTTCTTC.

The J gene is TRBJ1-2, the V gene TRBV19, with D maybe TRBD1 (6 bases). The CDR3 runs 16 residues. The germline gives CDR1 LNHDA, CDR2 SQIVND (reference sequence). The V and J ends lost 5 bases and 4 bases respectively, with 20 bases between them. In DNA, the CDR3 is TGTGCCAGTAGTCGGGACACCTCCAGGGATAGCTATGGCTACACCTTC. Protein sequence: CASSRDTSRDSYGYTF. The full variable domain, completed using reference TRBV19 and TRBJ1-2, is DGGITQSPKYLFRKEGQNVTLSCEQNLNHDAMYWYRQDPGQGLRLIYYSQIVNDFQKGDIAEGYSVSREKKESFPLTVTSAQKNPTAFYLCASSRDTSRDSYGYTFGSGTRLTVV.

The chain couples TRBV3-1 (or the pseudogene TRBV3-2) to TRBJ2-1; TRBD1 is a possible D gene (5 bases). From germline, CDR1 is LGHDT and CDR2 YNNKEL (reference sequence). This CDR3 has 16 residues. The ends were cut back, 5 bases at V and 3 bases at J, with 17 bases in the middle. Here the CDR3 reads CASSYQTGAFYNEQFF. The DNA of the CDR3 is TGTGCCAGCAGCTATCAAACAGGTGCATTCTACAATGAGCAGTTCTTC.

The chain employs TRBV7-2 and TRBJ2-7, with TRBD2 matching over 7 bases. Germline CDR1 is SGHTA and CDR2 is FQGNSA. The CDR3 covers 15 residues. The V gene end was trimmed by 1 base and the J gene end by 1 base; junction bases not matched to a gene: 4. CDR3 DNA: TGTGCCAGCAGCTTAGTGGCGGGAGAGTCCTACGAGCAGTACTTC. As protein: CASSLVAGESYEQYF.

This clone was detected once. The chain links TRBV9 to TRBJ2-2; D unresolved. V lost 2 bases and J 4 bases, leaving 3 bases between the germline ends. This CDR3 has 12 amino acids. Germline assignment: CDR1 SGDLS and CDR2 YYNGEE. Here the CDR3 reads CASSVLTGELFF. The CDR3 nucleotides read TGTGCCAGCAGCGTCCTCACCGGGGAGCTGTTTTTT.

DNA of the CDR3: TGTGCCAGCAGTCGGGACACCCGACAGGTCTATGGCTACACCTTC. Residues: CASSRDTRQVYGYTF. The gene calls are TRBV27 and TRBJ1-2; possibly TRBD1 for D (6 bases). The V and J ends lost 5 bases and 4 bases respectively, with 17 bases between them. Germline lookup yields CDR1 MNHEY and CDR2 SMNVEV (reference sequence). This CDR3 spans 15 amino acids.

J is TRBJ2-7 and V is TRBV7-9; D gene uncertain. The V gene lost 4 bases and the J gene lost 3 bases, with 4 bases spanning the gap. This CDR3 has 11 residues. The germline CDR1 and CDR2 sequences are SEHNR and FQNEAQ (reference sequence). CDR3 amino acids: CASSSFYEQYF. The CDR3 nucleotides read TGTGCCAGCAGCTCCTTCTACGAGCAGTACTTC.

The rearrangement links TRBV5-1 to TRBJ2-1, with TRBD2 matching over 11 bases. Trimming removed 0 bases from V and 4 bases from J; junction bases left unmatched: 3. Germline V lookup: CDR1 SGHRS, CDR2 YFSETQ. The CDR3 runs 16 residues. CDR3 in amino acids: CASSLEPSGGYNEQFF. CDR3 sequence (DNA): TGCGCCAGCAGCTTGGAGCCTAGCGGGGGGTACAATGAGCAGTTCTTC.

The chain employs TRBV5-4 and TRBJ2-3; D is possibly TRBD2 (6 bases). The V end was cut by 0 bases, the J end by 3 bases, with 17 bases between. CDR3 length: 17 residues. Germline V gene sequence: CDR1 SGHNT, CDR2 YYREEE (reference sequence). This CDR3 reads CASSLAAREARTDTQYF. CDR3 bases: TGTGCCAGCAGCTTGGCCGCGCGGGAAGCCAGGACAGATACGCAGTATTTT.

The V gene is TRBV10-3, the J gene TRBJ2-7; TRBD1 matches 12 bases. This CDR3 region has 14 residues. Germline-derived CDR1 and CDR2 are ENHRY and SYGVKD. V was clipped by 2 bases and J by 8 bases; unmatched bases: 4. CDR3 nucleotides: TGTGCCATCAGTGAGGGGACAGGGGGCAAGAAGCAGTACTTC. Its translation is CAISEGTGGKKQYF.